The source of this T cell receptor (beta chain) is a study of blood T cell repertoires in COVID-19 (dated by TCRdb to 2018 to 2021). For the wider study: Samples covering the acute and convalescent phases of COVID-19 were provided by collaborators in the United States, Italy and Spain. The prospective study material was composed of cDNA or gDNA derived from T cells, B-cell-depleted T cells, or PBMCs. Nearly every sample came with metadata listing a de-identified subject ID, COVID-19 status, age in years and sex. The samples were drawn from the first 160 participants of the ongoing ImmuneRACE study and from 1,254 subjects provided by 6 global collaborators. The repertoires were made available in a free public database intended to serve as a resource for research on the immune response to SARS-CoV-2. Where available, HLA class I and class II types were obtained from metadata supplied by the sample provider rather than from assay-based typing. The dataset comprised deeply sampled blood TCRbeta repertoires from subjects exposed to, actively infected with, or recovered from COVID-19.

TCRbeta CDR3 regions were amplified from genomic DNA by means of the immunoSEQ Assay, a bias-controlled multiplex PCR. The original methods were these. The number of nucleated cells in each sample was estimated from the amplification of reference gene primers within the assay. To quantify the absolute abundance of each unique TCRbeta CDR3 rearrangement, sequence reads were collapsed and filtered. Productive Simpson clonality was computed per sample as the square root of Simpson's diversity index over productive rearrangements. The table comes from immuneACCESS by way of TCRdb, which keeps in-frame sequences with V and J called. Part of the clones is missing from these tables; in studies checked, under half for an unresolved V gene and the rest for unknown reasons. Clone size and the V and J calls come from that table; the DNA yielded D and trimming. The sample table shows 220,000 or so clones, and about 85% are seen once. Around 3% of the sample is held by the ten biggest clonotypes.

Another Seattle source contributed samples from volunteer blood donors who had recovered from COVID-19. Whole blood was collected in K2EDTA tubes by collaborating institutions according to the institutions' own protocols. For TCRbeta analysis, collaborators shipped samples in one of three forms: frozen whole blood, isolated PBMCs, or DNA extracted from either of those sample types. What the study reported, not specific to this receptor: The amount of clinical and demographic metadata varied by source and participant and was provided uncurated.

A note on this clone: Its specific antigen is unknown. No base-level quality is on record; no much larger clone is a single base apart.

This TCR came from a man in his forties or fifties who had recovered from COVID-19. Input material: peripheral blood.

The CDR3 region has the sequence CASSEDIWDRAYGYTF. The sequence in DNA is TGTGCCAGCAGTGAAGATATTTGGGACAGGGCGTATGGCTACACCTTC. The chain links TRBV6-1 with TRBJ1-2, and TRBD1 aligns with 9 junction nucleotides. The germline V gene encodes CDR1 MNHNS and CDR2 SASEGT. V and J are trimmed by 1 base and 5 bases, and the gene matches miss 8 bases of the junction. There are 16 amino acids in the CDR3, from cysteine to phenylalanine inclusive. Of all the DNA, just the CDR3 is kept, 48 bases in frame from base 1.